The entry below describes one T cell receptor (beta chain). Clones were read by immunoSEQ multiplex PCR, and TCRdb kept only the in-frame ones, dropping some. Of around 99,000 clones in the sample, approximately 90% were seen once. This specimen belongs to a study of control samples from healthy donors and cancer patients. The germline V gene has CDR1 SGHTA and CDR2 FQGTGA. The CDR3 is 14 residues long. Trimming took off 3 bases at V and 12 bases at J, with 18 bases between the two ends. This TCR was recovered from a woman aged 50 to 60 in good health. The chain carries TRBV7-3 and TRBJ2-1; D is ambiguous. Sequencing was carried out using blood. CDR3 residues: CASSFSQAGLRQFF. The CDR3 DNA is TGTGCCAGCAGCTTCTCTCAGGCCGGCCTTAGGCAGTTCTTC.